These 29 T cell receptor beta chains originate from one sample sequenced in a study of cytomegalovirus exposure and HLA in healthy donors. PCR was performed using 60 Vbeta and 13 Jbeta primers. TCRdb's table, derived via immunoSEQ multiplex PCR, lists solely in-frame clones and lacks some. The sample has some 140,000 clones, 76% seen once. Sequencing was performed on PBMCs. These receptors all stem from a man in his forties in good health and CMV-seronegative.

This clone came up a few times. This chain connects TRBV6-6 to TRBJ2-3; the D gene is possibly TRBD2 (6 bases). Looked up from germline, CDR1 is MNHNY and CDR2 is SVGAGI (reference sequence). V was shortened by 2 bases and J by 2 bases, with 8 bases between the two germline ends. The CDR3 length is 14 residues. The CDR3, as DNA: TGTGCCAGCAGTTACCTAGCGCCCACAGATACGCAGTATTTT. Its protein product is CASSYLAPTDTQYF.

The gene calls are TRBV6-1 and TRBJ2-1, with D possibly matching TRBD2 (7 bases). The CDR3 has 16 amino acids. Trimming took 1 base from V and 8 from J, leaving 18 bases between them. CDR1 is MNHNS and CDR2 is SASEGT in the germline V gene. The CDR3 coding sequence is TGTGCCAGCAGTGAAGGAGTGGGGGGGCGGTCCTATGAGCAGTTCTTC. Its translation: CASSEGVGGRSYEQFF.

The chain links TRBV10-3 to TRBJ2-7; 7 nucleotides align to TRBD1. Trimming cost V 6 bases and J 3 bases; bases outside gene matches: 11. Per germline, CDR1 ENHRY and CDR2 SYGVKD. This CDR3 has 15 amino acids. The CDR3 DNA is TGTGCCATCAGACCCGGACAGGTGGGTGTCTACGAGCAGTACTTC. Its translation is CAIRPGQVGVYEQYF.

About this clone: Other DNA sequences in the sample encode the same CDR3. The rearrangement joins TRBV9 to TRBJ1-1; 8 bases align to TRBD1. CDR3 length: 14 amino acids. Per germline, CDR1 SGDLS and CDR2 YYNGEE. The trim removed 2 bases at V and 0 bases at J, leaving 0 bases unmatched. CDR3 protein: CASSVTGVNTEAFF. CDR3 DNA sequence: TGTGCCAGCAGCGTGACAGGGGTGAACACTGAAGCTTTCTTT.

This sequence joins TRBV7-9 and TRBJ1-5, with TRBD1 as a possible D gene (6 bases). Germline loops: CDR1 SEHNR, CDR2 FQNEAQ (reference sequence). This CDR3 spans 14 amino acids. Trimming took off 3 bases at V and 3 bases at J, with 9 bases between the two ends. The CDR3 loop is CASSFGQYNQPQHF. CDR3 in DNA: TGTGCCAGCAGCTTCGGACAGTACAATCAGCCCCAGCATTTT.

This chain links TRBV29-1 with TRBJ2-4, with 7 bases matching TRBD1. Germline lookup yields CDR1 SQVTM and CDR2 ANQGSEA. After removal of 7 bases from V and 9 bases from J, the junction contained 12 bases not matched to a gene. CDR3 length: 13 residues. CDR3 sequence (DNA): TGCAGCGCAGGGGAAGGGGGCTGGGGCATTCAGTACTTC. Translating it yields CSAGEGGWGIQYF.

This clone was seen more than once but under ten times. The genes are TRBV6-6 and TRBJ2-7; a weak D match, TRBD2 (6 bases). This CDR3 contains 14 residues. V dropped 7 bases and J dropped 3 bases, with 16 bases sitting between them. Germline loops: CDR1 MNHNY, CDR2 SVGAGI (reference sequence). For the CDR3, the DNA is TGTGCCAGCAAGGTCGGAGGGCGCGACTACGAGCAGTACTTC. It encodes CASKVGGRDYEQYF.

This chain uses TRBV9 with TRBJ2-5, with D tentatively TRBD2 (6 bases). The V and J ends lost 4 bases and 5 bases respectively, with 15 bases between them. CDR3 length equals 14 residues. Looked up from germline, CDR1 is SGDLS and CDR2 is YYNGEE. The CDR3 loop is CASSLGAEGETQYF. The CDR3 nucleotides are TGTGCCAGCAGCCTGGGAGCGGAGGGGGAGACCCAGTACTTC.

The rearrangement joins TRBV28 to TRBJ2-7; 7 bases match TRBD2. The ends lost 2 bases at V and 3 bases at J; junction bases unmatched: 7. From germline, CDR1 is MDHEN and CDR2 SYDVKM. CDR3 size: 15 residues. CDR3 amino acids: CASSLATTSRYEQYF. CDR3 in DNA: TGTGCCAGCAGTTTAGCAACGACTAGCCGCTACGAGCAGTACTTC.

The chain couples TRBV5-1 to TRBJ2-3; TRBD1 might be the D (6 bases). Trimming pared 4 bases from V and 0 bases from J, leaving 9 bases between. CDR3 length: 14 amino acids. The germline V gene encodes CDR1 SGHRS and CDR2 YFSETQ. The DNA of the CDR3 is TGCGCCAGCAGCCCAGGACAGAGCACAGATACGCAGTATTTT. Translating gives CASSPGQSTDTQYF.

This clone was seen a few times. The genes are TRBV6-5 and TRBJ2-5; TRBD2 aligns across 14 bases. The CDR3 consists of 15 residues. Germline V gives CDR1 MNHEY, CDR2 SVGAGI. V lost 6 bases to trimming and J lost 5 bases; unmatched junction nucleotides: 5. For the CDR3, the DNA is TGTGCCAGCAGAAAGACTAGCGGGGGGGCGGAGACCCAGTACTTC. Translated: CASRKTSGGAETQYF.

This clone was seen once. The genes are TRBV18 and TRBJ2-3; 12 bases fit TRBD2. The germline V gene encodes CDR1 KGHSH and CDR2 LQKENI. CDR3 size: 15 residues. V dropped 6 bases and J dropped 7; count of bases not matched to a gene: 8. The CDR3 loop is CASSVTSGSTNTQYF. The DNA of the CDR3 is TGTGCCAGCTCCGTGACTAGCGGGAGTACAAATACGCAGTATTTT.

This clone showed up just a few times. The chain carries TRBV25-1 and TRBJ1-1, with a possible D match to TRBD1 (6 bases). Germline CDR1 is MGHDK and CDR2 is SYGVNS. Trimming shortened V by 4 bases and J by 4 bases, and 13 bases separated the two germline ends. The CDR3 spans 14 residues. For the CDR3, the DNA is TGTGCCAGCAGTGTACAGGGTCTGGGCACTGAAGCTTTCTTT. Protein sequence: CASSVQGLGTEAFF.

The chain carries TRBV19 and TRBJ1-1; tentatively, D is TRBD1 (6 bases). The V gene's germline CDR1 is LNHDA and CDR2 SQIVND (reference sequence). The CDR3 consists of 16 residues. Trimming cost V 0 bases and J 0 bases, with 11 bases left between them. As DNA, the CDR3 is TGTGCCAGTAGTATAGATCCCCAGGGGATGAACACTGAAGCTTTCTTT. This encodes CASSIDPQGMNTEAFF.

This clone was detected only once. CDR3 DNA sequence: TGTGCCAGCAGACCCGCTAGCGGGGTCACAGATACGCAGTATTTT. Translating gives CASRPASGVTDTQYF. This chain connects TRBV6-6 to TRBJ2-3, with 9 positions matching TRBD2. From germline, CDR1 is MNHNY and CDR2 SVGAGI (reference sequence). V shed 6 bases and J 2 bases; nucleotides not matched to a gene: 6. The CDR3 covers 15 residues.

The V and J genes are TRBV27 and TRBJ1-2; 9 positions agree with TRBD1. V lost 4 bases and J lost 3; bases outside the gene matches: 3. CDR1 and CDR2 (germline): MNHEY, SMNVEV (reference sequence). The CDR3 is 14 amino acids. CDR3 in amino acids: CASSSTGGYYGYTF. The CDR3 nucleotides read TGTGCCAGCAGTTCCACAGGGGGCTACTATGGCTACACCTTC.

The chain combines TRBV5-1 with TRBJ1-1; the D gene is possibly TRBD1 (6 bases). V was trimmed by 4 bases and J by 5 bases, leaving 15 bases between them. Germline assignment: CDR1 SGHRS and CDR2 YFSETQ. The CDR3 has 14 amino acids. The CDR3 region is CASSAQGSGTEAFF. The DNA for the CDR3 is TGCGCCAGCAGCGCCCAGGGGAGTGGGACTGAAGCTTTCTTT.

Only a few counts were recorded for this clone. The rearrangement joins TRBV5-1 to TRBJ1-1; D is undetermined. Trimming shortened V by 3 bases and J by 7 bases, and 16 bases separated the two germline ends. CDR1 and CDR2 (germline): SGHRS, YFSETQ. This CDR3 has 14 residues. The CDR3 nucleotides read TGCGCCAGCAGCTCTTCCGGCCCTGCGGTTGAAGCTTTCTTT. Its protein product is CASSSSGPAVEAFF. The variable domain in full, with the rest retrieved from reference TRBV5-1 and TRBJ1-1, is KAGVTQTPRYLIKTRGQQVTLSCSPISGHRSVSWYQQTPGQGLQFLFEYFSETQRNKGNFPGRFSGRQFSNSRSEMNVSTLELGDSALYLCASSSSGPAVEAFFGQGTRLTVV.

The chain is built from TRBV5-1 and TRBJ2-7, with 12 bases aligning to TRBD1. The junction had 11 bases not matched to a gene; V was cut back by 4 bases and J by 6 bases. Germline lookup yields CDR1 SGHRS and CDR2 YFSETQ. The CDR3 runs to 16 residues. CDR3 nucleotides: TGCGCCAGCAGCCTTGACCCCGGGACAGGGGGCTTCGAGCAGTACTTC. This sequence encodes CASSLDPGTGGFEQYF.

This chain connects TRBV7-6 to TRBJ1-1; D gene uncertain. V was pared by 5 bases and J by 0 bases, with 13 bases between. Looked up from germline, CDR1 is SGHVS and CDR2 is FNYEAQ. The CDR3 is 15 amino acids. CDR3 nucleotides: TGTGCCAGCAGCCTCCGGACGGGGATGAACACTGAAGCTTTCTTT. This gives the protein CASSLRTGMNTEAFF.

The chain combines TRBV9 with TRBJ1-1; a weak D match, TRBD1 (5 bases). Deletions cut 0 bases from V and 1 base from J, with 19 bases between. The CDR3 covers 18 residues. Per the germline V gene, CDR1 is SGDLS and CDR2 is YYNGEE. CDR3 bases: TGTGCCAGCAGCGTAGGAGCCCAGGGAAGTGTCGGGAACACTGAAGCTTTCTTT. Protein: CASSVGAQGSVGNTEAFF.

The chain carries TRBV5-1 and TRBJ2-1; 7 nucleotides match TRBD1. Germline values: CDR1 SGHRS, CDR2 YFSETQ. The CDR3 covers 16 residues. V was clipped by 3 bases and J by 3 bases; unmatched bases: 9. The DNA of the CDR3 is TGCGCCAGCAGCTCGGGCCGGGACAGAAACTACAATGAGCAGTTCTTC. Its protein is CASSSGRDRNYNEQFF.

This clone has more than one count but fewer than ten. The V gene is TRBV5-5, the J gene TRBJ1-4; 10 positions match TRBD1. This CDR3 has 15 residues. Looked up from germline, CDR1 is SGHKS and CDR2 is YYEKEE (reference sequence). The ends lost 4 bases at V and 8 bases at J; junction bases unmatched: 8. This CDR3 reads CASSGWTGGGEKLFF. The CDR3 DNA reads as TGTGCCAGCAGCGGTTGGACAGGGGGAGGAGAAAAACTGTTTTTT.

The chain couples TRBV19 to TRBJ1-5; the D is unclear. V lost 4 bases and J 9 bases, leaving 16 bases between the germline ends. CDR3 length: 14 amino acids. The germline V gene has CDR1 LNHDA and CDR2 SQIVND (reference sequence). For the CDR3, the DNA is TGTGCCAGTAGTACCGGGGTCCTGGTTGTGCCCCAGCATTTT. It encodes CASSTGVLVVPQHF.

The J gene is TRBJ2-6, the V gene TRBV25-1; a possible D gene is TRBD1 (5 bases). V lost 5 bases to trimming and J lost 2 bases, with 10 bases between them. CDR3 length: 15 residues. Germline CDR1 reads MGHDK; CDR2 reads SYGVNS. The CDR3: CASSPSGTGANVLTF. As DNA, the CDR3 is TGTGCCAGCAGTCCCTCAGGGACTGGGGCCAACGTCCTGACTTTC.

The V call is TRBV29-1, the J call TRBJ1-1, with D perhaps matching TRBD1 (5 bases). The CDR3 sequence is 14 residues long. Germline V gene lookup returns CDR1 SQVTM and CDR2 ANQGSEA. With 1 base removed from V and 0 bases from J, the gap between germline ends came to 9 bases. The CDR3 coding sequence is TGCAGCGTTGAAGGGCAGGGATTGAACACTGAAGCTTTCTTT. The encoded protein is CSVEGQGLNTEAFF. Supplemented by reference TRBV29-1 and TRBJ1-1, the full variable domain reads SAVISQKPSRDICQRGTSLTIQCQVDSQVTMMFWYRQQPGQSLTLIATANQGSEATYESGFVIDKFPISRPNLTFSTLTVSNMSPEDSSIYLCSVEGQGLNTEAFFGQGTRLTVV.

This clone was observed a few times. The chain joins TRBV7-3 to TRBJ2-3; TRBD2 agrees at 9 bases. The V and J ends lost 4 bases and 3 bases, in that order; junction bases with no gene match: 8. CDR3 size: 16 residues. CDR1 and CDR2 from the germline V gene are SGHTA and FQGTGA. In DNA, the CDR3 is TGTGCCAGCAGCTCTGGGGGAGCGGGGGGTACAGATACGCAGTATTTT. This translates into CASSSGGAGGTDTQYF.

The chain links TRBV19 to TRBJ1-5; D is unresolved. CDR1 is LNHDA and CDR2 is SQIVND in the germline V gene (reference sequence). The CDR3 extends over 14 amino acids. With 1 base removed from V and 6 bases from J, the gap between germline ends came to 10 bases. The CDR3 region has the DNA TGTGCCAGTAGTATAGTTGGTTCCGGTCAGCCCCAGCATTTT. Its protein is CASSIVGSGQPQHF.

This clone was observed a handful of times. This sequence joins TRBV6-6 and TRBJ1-2; 7 positions match TRBD1. CDR1 is MNHNY, CDR2 SVGAGI, per germline (reference sequence). The CDR3 sequence is 15 residues long. The V and J ends lost 2 bases and 3 bases, in that order; junction bases with no gene match: 6. CDR3 amino acids: CASSYGQGVDYGYTF. The CDR3 nucleotides are TGTGCCAGCAGTTACGGTCAGGGGGTGGACTATGGCTACACCTTC.